This T cell receptor (beta chain) came from a study of blood T cells in healthy people across ages (dated by TCRdb to 2015 to 2017). Describing the broader study: In model experiments, template switching captured roughly one uniquely barcoded TCR beta cDNA molecule for every two T cells. The study measured age-related changes in TCR beta repertoire diversity using deep sequencing normalized with unique cDNA molecular identifiers. Donors were grouped into four age groups: young (average about 15 years), middle-aged (39), aged (around 60) and long-lived (approximately 75). To avoid experimental bias, donors of different ages were distributed randomly across sequencing lanes. For two donors (one aged 18 to 30 and one aged 80 or older), the study analyzed two additional independent replicas of 1 million unique cDNA reads from the same blood draw.

The donors were a few dozen Caucasian individuals from Russia, aged 6 to 90 years, who were systemically healthy. Each donor gave about 9.2 milliliters of peripheral blood, drawn into EDTA-treated Vacutainer tubes. Ficoll-Paque density-gradient centrifugation was used to isolate PBMCs, with at least 6.5 million per sample. Total RNA was extracted from PBMCs with Trizol reagent, with at least 6 micrograms obtained per sample. For every donor, flow cytometry on a PBMC aliquot measured the percentage of naive CD45RAhigh/CD27high T cells. The CDR3, cysteine through phenylalanine, is 15 amino acids long. The read is trimmed to its CDR3 DNA, 45 bases read in frame from base 1. V gives up 1 base and J gives up 2 bases, and the segment between their germline ends measures 6 bases. Via the germline V gene, CDR1 is MGHDK and CDR2 SYGVNS. Study-wide findings and limitations: Because donor CMV infection status was unknown, age-related changes in expanded clonotypes were potentially confounded. A strong correlation was found between observed TCR beta diversity and the percentage of naive T cells measured by flow cytometry. Conclusive comparison of naive and antigen-experienced compartments was prevented by the profiling of bulk unsorted PBMCs. Compared with the aged group, the long-lived group had more naive CD4+ T cells, fewer expanded clones and increased TCR diversity, a pattern suggesting age selection. Estimates of total diversity from one million sequenced T cells were regarded as lower bounds and underestimates. As age increased, observed TCR beta diversity per million T cells dropped in a roughly linear way, and a significant reduction was already evident by age 40.

Concerning this clonotype: The antigen it binds to is not known. No qualities accompany the bases; no much larger clone lies one base away.

Libraries were prepared through 5' RACE. The sequencer listed for this sample is Illumina HiSeq 2500. A second PCR of about 6 to 12 cycles was performed with a sample-barcoded 5' primer and a J-beta primer mix. A unique molecular identifier was introduced onto each TCR beta cDNA molecule by a template-switch 5' adaptor carrying 12 random nucleotides. At least 2.5 million CDR3-containing paired-end reads were obtained from each sample. The Mint cDNA synthesis kit, primed by a TRBC-specific oligonucleotide, was used to synthesize first-strand cDNA from all RNA. After uracil-DNA glycosylase treatment, a first 18-cycle PCR used universal primers M1SS and BC2_uni_R on all cDNA. On the authors' methods: Normalization of each sample was performed by random selection of 1 million high-quality reads, each carrying a distinct molecular identifier. Reads sharing molecular identifiers were discarded rather than binned into consensus sequences. CDR3 identification, clonotype clustering and error correction used MiTCR with a Q25 quality threshold and the strictest error-elimination algorithm. A nonparametric unseen species model using Euler transformation provided a lower-bound estimate of total TCR beta diversity. The raw public reads went through TCRdb reprocessing: fastp at Q25, MiXCR clone calling, in-frame beta chains kept. Identical CDR3 protein sequences are pooled into one entry, listed with their most common genes and DNA. The V and J calls shown here were made by TCRdb, not taken from the authors' results. The sample records over 1,200,000 distinct CDR3 sequences, around 59% of which are singletons. Over 5.5% of the sample goes to the ten largest clones.

Recombination joined TRBV25-1 with TRBJ2-6; there is no confident call for the D gene. Sequencing was done on a sample of blood. This TCR was sampled from a man between 18 and 29 years old in good health. The CDR3 has the sequence CASSESVTGANVLTF. The DNA sequence is given as TGTGCCAGCAGTGAATCGGTCACTGGGGCCAACGTCCTGACTTTC.